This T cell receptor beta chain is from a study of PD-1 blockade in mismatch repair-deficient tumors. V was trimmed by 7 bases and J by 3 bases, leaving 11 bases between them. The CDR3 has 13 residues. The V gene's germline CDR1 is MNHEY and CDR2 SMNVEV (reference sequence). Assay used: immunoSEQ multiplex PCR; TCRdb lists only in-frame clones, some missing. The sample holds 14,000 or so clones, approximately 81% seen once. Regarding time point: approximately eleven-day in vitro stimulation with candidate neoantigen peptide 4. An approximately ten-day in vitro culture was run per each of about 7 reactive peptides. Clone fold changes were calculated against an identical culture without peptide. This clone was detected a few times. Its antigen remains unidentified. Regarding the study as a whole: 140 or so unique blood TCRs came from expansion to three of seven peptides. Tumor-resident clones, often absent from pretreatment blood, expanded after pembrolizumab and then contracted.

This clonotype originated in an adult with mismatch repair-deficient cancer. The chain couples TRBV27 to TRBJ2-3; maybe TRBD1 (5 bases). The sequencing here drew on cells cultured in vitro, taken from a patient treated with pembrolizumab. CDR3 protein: CASTRQRTDTQYF. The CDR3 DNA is TGTGCCAGCACCCGACAGAGGACAGATACGCAGTATTTT.